The 30 T cell receptor beta chains below all came from one sample that was sequenced in a study of shared clonotypes between healthy human individuals. Profiled with immunoSEQ multiplex PCR; TCRdb holds only in-frame clones, not every one. This table has 2 million to 3 million clones, 80% to 95% appearing once. The sequenced sample was naive CD4+ T cells from PBMCs. Specified subset: CD45RA+ positively selected. The source of these receptors is a man aged 18 to 30 in good health. Some clones in this sample may be carry-over from other donors' samples.

The chain links TRBV29-1 to TRBJ2-7, with 12 nucleotides matching TRBD2. CDR3 length: 14 amino acids. Trimming removed 8 bases from V and 4 bases from J; junction bases left unmatched: 9. CDR1 and CDR2 from the germline V gene are SQVTM and ANQGSEA. The CDR3 reads CSYTTSGRPYEQYF. As DNA, the CDR3 is TGCAGCTATACCACTAGCGGGAGGCCGTACGAGCAGTACTTC.

The rearrangement uses TRBV29-1 and TRBJ2-1; possibly TRBD1 for D (5 bases). CDR1 and CDR2 (germline): SQVTM, ANQGSEA. The V end was cut by 4 bases, the J end by 8 bases, with 15 bases between. CDR3 length: 13 amino acids. The CDR3 reads CSVVWALGDEQFF. CDR3 coding DNA: TGCAGCGTTGTCTGGGCCCTAGGGGATGAGCAGTTCTTC.

The chain couples TRBV14 to TRBJ2-1, with 9 bases matching TRBD2. Germline V gives CDR1 SGHDN, CDR2 FVKESK. With V trimmed by 4 bases and J by 6 bases, 7 bases remained unmatched. This CDR3 has 15 residues. CDR3 bases: TGTGCCAGCAGCCTACTAGCGGGTGGGGGCAATGAGCAGTTCTTC. Residues: CASSLLAGGGNEQFF.

The chain couples TRBV14 to TRBJ1-1, with D possibly matching TRBD1 (5 bases). The CDR3 spans 16 residues. In germline, CDR1 is SGHDN, CDR2 FVKESK. V was cut by 1 base and J by 1 base, with 13 bases left in between. CDR3 bases: TGTGCCAGCAGCCAAGTCCGAGGGGAATGGAACACTGAAGCTTTCTTT. This gives the protein CASSQVRGEWNTEAFF. Full variable domain (rest looked up from reference TRBV14 and TRBJ1-1): EAGVTQFPSHSVIEKGQTVTLRCDPISGHDNLYWYRRVMGKEIKFLLHFVKESKQDESGMPNNRFLAERTGGTYSTLKVQPAELEDSGVYFCASSQVRGEWNTEAFFGQGTRLTVV.

This chain joins TRBV15 and TRBJ1-4; possibly TRBD1 for D (5 bases). Germline assignment: CDR1 LNHNV and CDR2 YYDKDF (reference sequence). There are 16 residues in the CDR3. V lost 0 bases and J lost 0, with 8 bases in between. Written as DNA, the CDR3 is TGTGCCACCAGCAGAGATGCGGGGGCAACTAATGAAAAACTGTTTTTT. As protein: CATSRDAGATNEKLFF.

This chain connects TRBV7-8 to TRBJ2-7; D gene unclear. The ends were cut back, 0 bases at V and 0 bases at J, with 12 bases in the middle. Germline V gives CDR1 SGHVS, CDR2 FQNEAQ. This CDR3 is built from 16 residues. In nucleotides, the CDR3 is TGTGCCAGCAGCTTAGCTCGAAGGGCGAGCTCCTACGAGCAGTACTTC. Translating gives CASSLARRASSYEQYF.

The rearrangement joins TRBV6-5 to TRBJ1-2, with D maybe TRBD1 (5 bases). Germline CDR1 MNHEY, CDR2 SVGAGI. CDR3 size: 16 residues. The V end was cut by 0 bases, the J end by 2 bases, with 13 bases between. The CDR3 here is CASSYSKRDQNYGYTF. In DNA, the CDR3 is TGTGCCAGCAGTTACTCGAAAAGGGACCAGAACTATGGCTACACCTTC.

The J gene is TRBJ1-3, the V gene TRBV18; 9 bases are a match to TRBD1. The V and J ends lost 3 bases and 0 bases, in that order; junction bases with no gene match: 3. Germline V gene data show CDR1 as KGHSH and CDR2 as LQKENI. The CDR3 contains 16 residues. The CDR3 is CASSPATGGSGNTIYF. CDR3 DNA sequence: TGTGCCAGCTCACCGGCGACAGGGGGCTCTGGAAACACCATATATTTT.

The chain links TRBV5-6 to TRBJ2-7; 8 bases agree with TRBD1. J gave up 3 bases and V 4 bases, and 3 bases lay outside the gene matches. Germline V gene sequence: CDR1 SGHDT, CDR2 YYEEEE. The CDR3 extends over 13 amino acids. In nucleotides, the CDR3 is TGTGCCAGCAGCCGTGACAGGGGCTACGAGCAGTACTTC. This sequence encodes CASSRDRGYEQYF.

The chain combines TRBV27 with TRBJ2-3; TRBD2 matches 12 bases. The length of the CDR3 is 17 residues. The germline V gene has CDR1 MNHEY and CDR2 SMNVEV (reference sequence). V trimming: 6 bases; J trimming: 2 bases; junction bases outside the gene matches: 9. CDR3 in DNA: TGTGCCAGCAGGCGCCCCGGACTAGCGGGATTCACAGATACGCAGTATTTT. This sequence encodes CASRRPGLAGFTDTQYF.

The chain carries TRBV11-2 and TRBJ2-2; D remains ambiguous. V was trimmed by 7 bases and J by 7 bases, leaving 22 bases between them. This CDR3 is 16 amino acids long. Germline V lookup: CDR1 SGHAT, CDR2 FQNNGV. The CDR3 is CASTGALTRVGGELFF. The DNA of the CDR3 is TGTGCCAGCACCGGCGCTCTGACAAGGGTCGGCGGGGAGCTGTTTTTT.

This chain joins TRBV10-3 and TRBJ1-5; tentatively, D is TRBD1 (6 bases). Trimming pared 0 bases from V and 6 bases from J, leaving 15 bases between. CDR1 and CDR2 (germline): ENHRY, SYGVKD. This CDR3 comprises 16 residues. CDR3 nucleotides: TGTGCCATCAGTGAGTCGATCGGGGGGGCGGTTCAGCCCCAGCATTTT. It codes for CAISESIGGAVQPQHF.

This sequence joins TRBV2 and TRBJ2-7; D is perhaps TRBD1 or TRBD2 (5 bases each). The germline V gene encodes CDR1 SNHLY and CDR2 FYNNEI. V dropped 7 bases and J dropped 7 bases, with 17 bases sitting between them. The CDR3 spans 13 residues. The CDR3 DNA follows: TGTGCCAGCACGGGGCTGCGAGTCGGGGAGCAGTACTTC. Translated: CASTGLRVGEQYF.

V and J are TRBV2 and TRBJ2-2, with unresolved D. Germline V CDR1 and CDR2: SNHLY, FYNNEI. The V end was cut by 7 bases, the J end by 6 bases, with 12 bases between. The CDR3 totals 13 residues. The CDR3 protein is CASIYESAGELFF. The CDR3 nucleotides are TGTGCCAGCATCTACGAGAGCGCCGGGGAGCTGTTTTTT.

The chain uses TRBV7-9 and TRBJ1-2; possible D gene TRBD1, 6 bases. This CDR3 region has 14 residues. The V gene's germline CDR1 is SEHNR and CDR2 FQNEAQ (reference sequence). Trimming cost V 8 bases and J 7 bases, with 20 bases left between them. The CDR3 region has the DNA TGTGCCAGCCGCACGATCGGGGGGCGAGGTGGCTACACCTTC. Amino acids: CASRTIGGRGGYTF.

For this clone: Other nucleotide sequences from this sample produce the same CDR3. This chain joins TRBV5-1 and TRBJ2-5; maybe TRBD1 (6 bases). The germline CDR1 and CDR2 sequences are SGHRS and YFSETQ. Trimming cost V 4 bases and J 1 base, with 8 bases left between them. This CDR3 region has 13 residues. CDR3 loop: CASSRQAQETQYF. The CDR3 coding sequence is TGCGCCAGCAGCCGACAGGCCCAAGAGACCCAGTACTTC.

The chain has TRBV5-1 and TRBJ2-7; D is unresolved. The length of the CDR3 is 13 residues. Looked up from germline, CDR1 is SGHRS and CDR2 is YFSETQ. V gave up 4 bases and J gave up 6 bases, with 14 bases separating them. This CDR3 is CASSDDPKGEQYF. The CDR3 DNA sequence: TGCGCCAGCAGCGACGACCCTAAAGGCGAGCAGTACTTC.

The chain is built from TRBV28 and TRBJ2-6, with TRBD2 as a possible D gene (5 bases). In germline, CDR1 is MDHEN, CDR2 SYDVKM. Trimming removed 5 bases from V and 7 bases from J, with 12 bases in between. The length of the CDR3 is 14 residues. CDR3 nucleotides: TGTGCCAGCAGTAACGAGGGTGCTGCCAACGTCCTGACTTTC. Protein product: CASSNEGAANVLTF.

The chain joins TRBV5-1 to TRBJ2-1; 7 nucleotides agree with TRBD2. Germline values: CDR1 SGHRS, CDR2 YFSETQ. The CDR3 spans 16 residues. The V and J ends lost 0 bases and 0 bases, in that order; junction bases with no gene match: 3. The CDR3 loop is CASSLDLAASYNEQFF. CDR3 coding DNA: TGCGCCAGCAGCTTGGACCTAGCGGCCTCCTACAATGAGCAGTTCTTC.

The chain couples TRBV28 to TRBJ2-3; TRBD2 might be the D (7 bases). Trimming left V 3 bases short and J 2 bases short, with 12 bases between. Per the germline V gene, CDR1 is MDHEN and CDR2 is SYDVKM. The CDR3 loop spans 15 amino acids. CDR3 sequence reads: CASSFGGALTDTQYF. The CDR3 nucleotides read TGTGCCAGCAGTTTTGGGGGGGCGCTCACAGATACGCAGTATTTT.

Only one count was recorded for this clone. This same CDR3 is encoded by further DNA sequences in the sample. The gene calls are TRBV11-2 and TRBJ1-1, with no clear D. Between the trimmed V and J ends, which lost 2 bases and 0 bases, there was a span of 4 bases. The germline V gene has CDR1 SGHAT and CDR2 FQNNGV. This CDR3 has 13 amino acids. The CDR3 DNA follows: TGTGCCAGCAGCTTAACGGTGAACACTGAAGCTTTCTTT. This gives the protein CASSLTVNTEAFF.

J is TRBJ2-5 and V is TRBV19; possibly TRBD1 or TRBD2 for D (7 bases each). Germline-derived CDR1 and CDR2 are LNHDA and SQIVND (reference sequence). This CDR3 contains 14 residues. The ends were cut back, 3 bases at V and 4 bases at J, with 12 bases in the middle. The DNA of the CDR3 is TGTGCCAGTAGTATGGGGAGGGGGCTAGAGACCCAGTACTTC. Encoded protein: CASSMGRGLETQYF.

In this sample, this clone turned up once. The CDR3 reads CASSSRTDGLAGLSYEQYF. The CDR3 nucleotides are TGTGCCAGCAGCTCGCGGACTGACGGACTAGCGGGGCTCTCCTACGAGCAGTACTTC. The chain combines TRBV11-2 with TRBJ2-7, with 12 bases that match TRBD2. The CDR3 covers 19 residues. V shed 4 bases, J shed 0 bases, and the junction held 13 bases outside the gene matches. CDR1 and CDR2 (germline): SGHAT, FQNNGV.

The chain recombines TRBV5-6 with TRBJ2-5, with D uncertain. This CDR3 has 13 residues. Deletions cut 2 bases from V and 3 bases from J, with 8 bases between. Germline V CDR1 and CDR2: SGHDT, YYEEEE. The CDR3 loop reads CASSFGLKETQYF. In DNA, the CDR3 is TGTGCCAGCAGCTTCGGCCTAAAAGAGACCCAGTACTTC.

The J gene is TRBJ1-1, the V gene TRBV28, with TRBD1 matching over 7 bases. This CDR3 has 15 amino acids. Germline V lookup: CDR1 MDHEN, CDR2 SYDVKM. The V and J ends lost 3 bases and 3 bases, in that order; junction bases with no gene match: 7. The CDR3 coding sequence is TGTGCCAGCAGTTTTGGACAGGTGCGGGACACTGAAGCTTTCTTT. Amino acid sequence: CASSFGQVRDTEAFF.

Concerning this clone itself: This sample also contains other DNA sequences that code for the same CDR3. This chain links TRBV18 with TRBJ2-1, with D possibly matching TRBD1 (5 bases). V was shortened by 3 bases and J by 0 bases, with 9 bases between the two germline ends. The CDR3 has 15 amino acids. CDR1 is KGHSH, CDR2 LQKENI, per germline. In nucleotides, the CDR3 is TGTGCCAGCTCACCTTCCCAGGGCTCCTACAATGAGCAGTTCTTC. As protein: CASSPSQGSYNEQFF.

The chain combines TRBV27 with TRBJ1-1; no firm D call. CDR1 is MNHEY and CDR2 is SMNVEV in the germline V gene (reference sequence). This CDR3 has 13 amino acids. V lost 1 base and J lost 4, with 7 bases in between. The CDR3, as DNA: TGTGCCAGCAGTTTATATCTCCTCACTGAAGCTTTCTTT. As protein: CASSLYLLTEAFF.

The chain uses TRBV4-1 and TRBJ2-5, with 9 bases matching TRBD2. In germline, CDR1 is MGHRA, CDR2 YSYEKL. This CDR3 contains 16 residues. Trimming took 1 base from V and 0 from J; bases not matched to a gene: 3. This chain's CDR3 is CASSQGRLADQETQYF. The CDR3 DNA follows: TGCGCCAGCAGCCAAGGGCGACTAGCGGACCAAGAGACCCAGTACTTC.

The gene calls are TRBV28 and TRBJ2-5; 7 bases map to TRBD1. V was pared by 3 bases and J by 3 bases, with 4 bases of the junction left unmatched. Germline lookup yields CDR1 MDHEN and CDR2 SYDVKM. The CDR3 has 14 residues. CDR3 sequence reads: CASSFHDREETQYF. CDR3 in DNA: TGTGCCAGCAGTTTTCACGACAGGGAAGAGACCCAGTACTTC.

This chain links TRBV5-1 with TRBJ2-1; 9 positions match TRBD2. The length of the CDR3 is 16 residues. With 4 bases clipped from V and 6 bases from J, the junction kept 11 bases outside the gene matches. CDR1 is SGHRS and CDR2 is YFSETQ in the germline V gene. For the CDR3, the DNA is TGCGCCAGCAGCACCACTAGCGGGCTAAAGAGCAATGAGCAGTTCTTC. This encodes CASSTTSGLKSNEQFF.